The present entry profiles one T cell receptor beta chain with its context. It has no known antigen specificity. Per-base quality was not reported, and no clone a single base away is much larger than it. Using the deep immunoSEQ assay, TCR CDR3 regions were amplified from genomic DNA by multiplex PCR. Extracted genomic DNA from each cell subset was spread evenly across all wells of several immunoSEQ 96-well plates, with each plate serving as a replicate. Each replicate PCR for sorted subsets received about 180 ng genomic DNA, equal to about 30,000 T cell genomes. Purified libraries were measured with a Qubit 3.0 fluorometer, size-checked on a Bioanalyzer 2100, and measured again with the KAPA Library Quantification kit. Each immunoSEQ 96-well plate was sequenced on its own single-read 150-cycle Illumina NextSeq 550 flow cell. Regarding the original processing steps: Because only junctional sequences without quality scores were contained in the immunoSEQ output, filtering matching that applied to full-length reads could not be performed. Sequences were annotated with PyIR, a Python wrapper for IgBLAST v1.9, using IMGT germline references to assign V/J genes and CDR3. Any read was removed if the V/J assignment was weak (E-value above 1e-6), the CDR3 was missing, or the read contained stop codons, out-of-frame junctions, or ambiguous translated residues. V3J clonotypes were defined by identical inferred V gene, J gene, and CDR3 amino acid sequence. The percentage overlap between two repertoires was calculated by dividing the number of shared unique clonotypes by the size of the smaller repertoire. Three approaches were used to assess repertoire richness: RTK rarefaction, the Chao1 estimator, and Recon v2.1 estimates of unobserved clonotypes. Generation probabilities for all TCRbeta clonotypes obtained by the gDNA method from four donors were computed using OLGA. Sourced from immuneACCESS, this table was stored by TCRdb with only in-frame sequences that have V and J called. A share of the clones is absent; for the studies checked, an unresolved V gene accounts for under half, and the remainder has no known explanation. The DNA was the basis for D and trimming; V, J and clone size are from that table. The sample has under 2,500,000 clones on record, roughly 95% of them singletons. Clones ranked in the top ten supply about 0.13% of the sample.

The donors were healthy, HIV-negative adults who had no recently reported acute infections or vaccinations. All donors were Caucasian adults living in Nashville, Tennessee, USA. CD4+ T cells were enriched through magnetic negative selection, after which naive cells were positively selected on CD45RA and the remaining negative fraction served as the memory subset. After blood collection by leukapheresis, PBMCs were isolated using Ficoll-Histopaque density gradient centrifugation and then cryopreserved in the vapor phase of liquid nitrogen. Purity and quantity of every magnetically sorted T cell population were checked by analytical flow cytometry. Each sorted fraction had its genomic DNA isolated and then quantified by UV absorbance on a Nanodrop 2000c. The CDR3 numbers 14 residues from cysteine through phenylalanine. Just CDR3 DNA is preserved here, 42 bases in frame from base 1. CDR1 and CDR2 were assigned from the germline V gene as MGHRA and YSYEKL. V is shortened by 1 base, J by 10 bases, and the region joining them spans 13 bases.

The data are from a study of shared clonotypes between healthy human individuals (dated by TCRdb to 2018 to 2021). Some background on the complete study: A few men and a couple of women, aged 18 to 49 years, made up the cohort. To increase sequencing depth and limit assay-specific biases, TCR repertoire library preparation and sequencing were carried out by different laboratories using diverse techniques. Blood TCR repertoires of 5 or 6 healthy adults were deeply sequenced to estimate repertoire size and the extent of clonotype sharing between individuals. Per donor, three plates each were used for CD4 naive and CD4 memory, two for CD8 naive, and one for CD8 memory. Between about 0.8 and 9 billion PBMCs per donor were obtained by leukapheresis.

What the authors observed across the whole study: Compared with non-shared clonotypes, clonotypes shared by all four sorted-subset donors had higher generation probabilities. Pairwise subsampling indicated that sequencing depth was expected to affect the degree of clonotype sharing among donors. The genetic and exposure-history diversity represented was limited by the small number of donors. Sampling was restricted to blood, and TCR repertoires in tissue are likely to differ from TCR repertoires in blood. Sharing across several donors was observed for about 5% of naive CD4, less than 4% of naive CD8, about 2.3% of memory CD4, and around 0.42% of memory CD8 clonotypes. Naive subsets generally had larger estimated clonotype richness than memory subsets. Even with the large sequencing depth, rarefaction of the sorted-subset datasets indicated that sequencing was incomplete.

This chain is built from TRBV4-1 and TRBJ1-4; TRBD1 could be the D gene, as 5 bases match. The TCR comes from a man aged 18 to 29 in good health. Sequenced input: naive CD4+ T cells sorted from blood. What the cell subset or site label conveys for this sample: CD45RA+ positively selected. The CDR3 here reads CASSQVTGGGKLFF. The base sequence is TGCGCCAGCAGCCAAGTCACTGGGGGGGGAAAACTGTTTTTT.